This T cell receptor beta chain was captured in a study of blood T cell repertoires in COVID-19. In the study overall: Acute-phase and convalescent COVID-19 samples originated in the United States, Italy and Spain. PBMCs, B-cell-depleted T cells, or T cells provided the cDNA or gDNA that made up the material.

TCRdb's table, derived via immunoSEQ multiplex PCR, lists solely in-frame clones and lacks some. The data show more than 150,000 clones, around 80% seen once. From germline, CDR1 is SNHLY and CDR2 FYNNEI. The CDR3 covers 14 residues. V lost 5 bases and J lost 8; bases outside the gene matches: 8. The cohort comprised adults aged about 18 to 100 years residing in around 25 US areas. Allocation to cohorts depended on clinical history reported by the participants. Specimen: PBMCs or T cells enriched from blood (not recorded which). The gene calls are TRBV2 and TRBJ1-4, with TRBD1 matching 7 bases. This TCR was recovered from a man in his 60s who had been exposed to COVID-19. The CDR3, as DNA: TGTGCCAGCAGTCTAGACAGGGCTTTGGAAAAACTGTTTTTT. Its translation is CASSLDRALEKLFF.